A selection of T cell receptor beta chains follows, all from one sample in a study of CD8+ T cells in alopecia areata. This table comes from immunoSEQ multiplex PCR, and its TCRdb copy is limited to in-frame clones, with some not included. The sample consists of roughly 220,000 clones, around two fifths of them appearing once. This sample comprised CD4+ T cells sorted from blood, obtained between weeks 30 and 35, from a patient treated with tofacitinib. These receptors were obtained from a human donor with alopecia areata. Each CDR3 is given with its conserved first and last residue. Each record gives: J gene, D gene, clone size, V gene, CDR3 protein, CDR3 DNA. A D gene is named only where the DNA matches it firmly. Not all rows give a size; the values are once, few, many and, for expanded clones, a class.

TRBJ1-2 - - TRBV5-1 CASSLGSYGYTF TGCGCCAGCAGCTTGGGCAGCTATGGCTACACCTTC
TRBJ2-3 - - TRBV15 CATSREGLSTDTQYF TGTGCCACCAGCAGAGAAGGGCTGAGCACAGATACGCAGTATTTT
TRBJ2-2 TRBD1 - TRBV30 CAWSRGRVTGELFF TGTGCCTGGAGCAGGGGGCGGGTCACCGGGGAGCTGTTTTTT
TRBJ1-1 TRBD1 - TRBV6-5 CASGLDRSNTEAFF TGTGCCAGCGGATTGGACAGGTCGAACACTGAAGCTTTCTTT
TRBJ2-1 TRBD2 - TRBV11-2 CASSLRTSVPFF TGTGCCAGCAGCCTAAGGACTAGCGTTCCGTTCTTC
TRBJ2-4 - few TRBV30 CAWSPGLAKNIQYF TGTGCCTGGAGCCCCGGACTAGCCAAAAACATTCAGTACTTC
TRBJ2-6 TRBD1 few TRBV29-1 CSAETGGLAGANVLTF TGCAGCGCCGAGACAGGGGGGCTCGCTGGGGCCAACGTCCTGACTTTC
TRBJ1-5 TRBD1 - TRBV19 CASSGTGRTYSNQPQHF TGTGCCAGTAGTGGGACAGGCCGCACCTATAGCAATCAGCCCCAGCATTTT
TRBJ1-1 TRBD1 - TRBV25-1 CASSESRGITNTEAFF TGTGCCAGCAGTGAGAGCAGGGGGATCACCAACACTGAAGCTTTCTTT
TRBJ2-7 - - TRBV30 CAWSGQVSYEQYF TGTGCCTGGAGCGGGCAGGTTTCCTACGAGCAGTACTTC
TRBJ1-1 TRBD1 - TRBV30 CAWSVQGNREAFF TGTGCCTGGAGTGTACAGGGGAACCGTGAAGCTTTCTTT
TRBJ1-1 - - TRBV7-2 CASSPVGGNTEAFF TGTGCCAGCAGCCCTGTCGGGGGGAACACTGAAGCTTTCTTT
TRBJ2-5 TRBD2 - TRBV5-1 CASSLGGEGSQKTQYF TGCGCCAGCAGCTTGGGAGGGGAGGGTTCCCAAAAGACCCAGTACTTC
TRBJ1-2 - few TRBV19 CASSMNRVNYGYTF TGTGCCAGTAGTATGAACAGGGTTAACTATGGCTACACCTTC
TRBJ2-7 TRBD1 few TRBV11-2 CASSSGQGSYEQYF TGTGCCAGCAGCTCCGGACAGGGTTCCTACGAGCAGTACTTC
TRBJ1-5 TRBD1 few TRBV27 CASSLGQGRQPQHF TGTGCCAGCAGTCTTGGACAGGGCCGACAGCCCCAGCATTTT
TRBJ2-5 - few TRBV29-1 CSARAAGETQYF TGCAGCGCCCGGGCCGCTGGGGAGACCCAGTACTTC
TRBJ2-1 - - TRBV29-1 CSVEGETLSYNEQFF TGCAGCGTTGAAGGCGAGACTCTATCCTACAATGAGCAGTTCTTC
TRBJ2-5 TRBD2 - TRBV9 CASSGTSVQETQYF TGTGCCAGCAGCGGTACTAGCGTCCAAGAGACCCAGTACTTC
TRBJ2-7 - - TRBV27 CASSLLSDRTTGIILF TGTGCCAGCAGTTTACTCTCGGACAGAACAACAGGGATAATACTATTC
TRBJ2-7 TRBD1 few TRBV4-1 CASSQAGTVAYEQYF TGCGCCAGCAGCCAAGCCGGGACAGTGGCCTACGAGCAGTACTTC
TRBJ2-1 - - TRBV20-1 CSADRYNEQFF TGCAGTGCTGACAGGTACAATGAGCAGTTCTTC
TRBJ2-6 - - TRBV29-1 CSVEGPSGANVLTF TGCAGCGTTGAGGGACCCTCTGGGGCCAACGTCCTGACTTTC
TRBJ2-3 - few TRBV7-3 CASSLSGGAGTDTQYF TGTGCCAGCAGCTTAAGCGGGGGCGCGGGCACAGATACGCAGTATTTT
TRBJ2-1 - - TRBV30 CAWSVRGGLYNEQFF TGTGCCTGGAGTGTACGAGGGGGGCTTTACAATGAGCAGTTCTTC
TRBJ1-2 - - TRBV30 CAWTAGVGYGYTF TGTGCCTGGACCGCCGGAGTTGGCTATGGCTACACCTTC
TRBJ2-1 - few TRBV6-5 CASSSLQSEQFF TGTGCCAGCAGTTCCCTCCAATCCGAGCAGTTCTTC
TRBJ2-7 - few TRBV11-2 CASSLGLRRATLSYEQYF TGTGCCAGCAGCTTAGGTTTGAGGCGGGCCACCCTATCCTACGAGCAGTACTTC
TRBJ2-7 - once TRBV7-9 CASSLDGAALGEQYF TGTGCCAGCAGCTTAGACGGGGCCGCCTTGGGCGAGCAGTACTTC
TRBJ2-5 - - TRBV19 CASSGPYAETQYF TGTGCCAGTTCTGGTCCGTACGCGGAGACCCAGTACTTC
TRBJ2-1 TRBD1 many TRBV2 CASMRDRALYNEQFF TGTGCCAGCATGAGGGACAGGGCTTTGTACAATGAGCAGTTCTTC
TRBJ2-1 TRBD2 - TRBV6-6 CASIGTSGNNEQFF TGTGCCAGCATTGGGACTAGCGGCAACAATGAGCAGTTCTTC
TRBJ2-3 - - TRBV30 CAWSRGISPTDTQYF TGTGCCTGGAGTCGGGGAATCAGTCCCACAGATACGCAGTATTTT
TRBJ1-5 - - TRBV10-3 CAISESGHSNQPQHF TGTGCCATCAGTGAGTCAGGGCATAGCAATCAGCCCCAGCATTTT
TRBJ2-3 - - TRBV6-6 CASTNGASVGTDTQYF TGTGCCAGCACCAACGGGGCTAGCGTCGGTACAGATACGCAGTATTTT
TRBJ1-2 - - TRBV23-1 CASSRGGYTF TGCGCCAGCAGCCGGGGTGGCTACACCTTC
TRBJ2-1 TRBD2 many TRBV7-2 CASSLLASGDNEQFF TGTGCCAGCAGCTTATTGGCTAGCGGGGACAATGAGCAGTTCTTC
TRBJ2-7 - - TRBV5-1 CASSPGAAREQYF TGCGCCAGCAGCCCTGGGGCGGCCCGCGAGCAGTACTTC
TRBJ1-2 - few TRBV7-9 CASSFPGYTF TGTGCCAGCAGCTTTCCGGGCTACACCTTC
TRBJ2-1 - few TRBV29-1 CSVATAINNEQFF TGCAGCGTTGCCACAGCTATAAACAATGAGCAGTTCTTC
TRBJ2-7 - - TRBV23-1 CASSHPGKLGTYEQYF TGCGCCAGCAGTCACCCCGGGAAACTGGGCACCTACGAGCAGTACTTC
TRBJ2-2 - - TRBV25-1 CASSEYSGANTGELFF TGTGCCAGCAGTGAATATTCAGGCGCGAACACCGGGGAGCTGTTTTTT
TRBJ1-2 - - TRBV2 CASSWKGGYTF TGTGCCAGCAGTTGGAAGGGTGGCTACACCTTC
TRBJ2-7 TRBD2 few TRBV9 CASSPGTSGARSYEQYF TGTGCCAGCAGCCCTGGGACTAGCGGGGCCCGCTCCTACGAGCAGTACTTC
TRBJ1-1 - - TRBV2 CASSGPRTEAFF TGTGCCAGCAGTGGGCCAAGGACTGAAGCTTTCTTT
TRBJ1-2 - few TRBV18 CASSPDSYYGYTF TGTGCCAGCTCACCCGACTCGTACTATGGCTACACCTTC
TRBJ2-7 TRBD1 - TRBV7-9 CASSKIPGQGISLFYEQYF TGTGCCAGCAGCAAGATACCGGGACAGGGAATTAGTTTATTCTACGAGCAGTACTTC
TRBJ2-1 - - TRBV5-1 CASSLGSRDNEQFF TGCGCCAGCAGCTTGGGTTCTAGGGACAATGAGCAGTTCTTC
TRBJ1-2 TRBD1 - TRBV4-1 CASSQYPVGQGTYGYTF TGCGCCAGCAGCCAATATCCGGTGGGACAGGGGACCTATGGCTACACCTTC
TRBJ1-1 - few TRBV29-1 CSVERRGNTEAFF TGCAGCGTTGAAAGGCGGGGGAACACTGAAGCTTTCTTT
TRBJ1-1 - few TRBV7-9 CASSTKGMTEAFF TGTGCCAGCAGCACGAAGGGAATGACTGAAGCTTTCTTT
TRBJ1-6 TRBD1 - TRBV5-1 CASSWGTGVSPLHF TGCGCCAGCAGCTGGGGGACAGGGGTTTCACCCCTCCACTTT
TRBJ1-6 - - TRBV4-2 CASSQDRAGMEWRVNSPLHF TGTGCCAGCAGCCAAGATAGGGCAGGGATGGAGTGGAGGGTTAATTCACCCCTCCACTTT
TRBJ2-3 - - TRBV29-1 CSVGGWGTDTQYF TGCAGCGTTGGGGGATGGGGCACAGATACGCAGTATTTT
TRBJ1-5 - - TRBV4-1 CASSQDRARNQPQHF TGCGCCAGCAGCCAAGATCGGGCCCGCAATCAGCCCCAGCATTTT
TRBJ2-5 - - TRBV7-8 CASSFRRLVARETQYF TGTGCCAGCAGCTTTAGGCGTCTGGTAGCGAGAGAGACCCAGTACTTC
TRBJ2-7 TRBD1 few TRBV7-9 CASSLGTDPKKQYF TGTGCCAGCAGCCTCGGGACAGATCCTAAAAAGCAGTACTTC
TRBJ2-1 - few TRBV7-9 CASSFQGSYNEQFF TGTGCCAGCAGCTTCCAGGGCTCCTACAATGAGCAGTTCTTC
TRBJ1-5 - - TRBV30 CAWSQDSNQPQHF TGTGCCTGGAGTCAAGATAGCAATCAGCCCCAGCATTTT